Each of the 31 T cell receptor beta chains below was sequenced from the same sample in a study of cytomegalovirus exposure and HLA in healthy donors. Sequencing was performed with immunoSEQ multiplex PCR; in TCRdb, only in-frame clones are kept and a portion is missing. The table records under 150,000 clones, approximately 90% of them present only once. The material sequenced was PBMCs. All receptors derive from a man aged 18 to 30 in good health and CMV-seronegative.

The chain is built from TRBV6-5 and TRBJ2-1, with 10 bases fitting TRBD1. The length of the CDR3 is 15 residues. Germline V gives CDR1 MNHEY, CDR2 SVGAGI. The trim removed 5 bases at V and 9 bases at J, leaving 10 bases unmatched. CDR3 sequence reads: CASSRGTGAWGEQFF. CDR3 nucleotide sequence: TGTGCCAGCAGTAGAGGGACAGGGGCATGGGGTGAGCAGTTCTTC.

The chain uses TRBV28 and TRBJ1-5; TRBD1 agrees at 7 bases. The germline V gene has CDR1 MDHEN and CDR2 SYDVKM. This CDR3 comprises 17 residues. The ends lost 1 base at V and 6 bases at J; junction bases unmatched: 12. This CDR3 is CASSLLEDRDFGQPQHF. In DNA, the CDR3 is TGTGCCAGCAGTTTATTGGAAGACAGGGATTTTGGTCAGCCCCAGCATTTT.

The chain has TRBV9 and TRBJ1-1, with 7 positions matching TRBD1. Germline assignment: CDR1 SGDLS and CDR2 YYNGEE. This CDR3 comprises 14 residues. Trimming cost V 4 bases and J 2 bases; bases outside gene matches: 5. The CDR3 loop reads CASSLGDSNTEAFF. The CDR3 nucleotides are TGTGCCAGCAGCCTAGGGGACAGCAACACTGAAGCTTTCTTT.

The chain recombines TRBV14 with TRBJ1-6; perhaps TRBD1 as D (6 bases). The ends were cut back, 3 bases at V and 8 bases at J, with 8 bases in the middle. CDR3 size: 13 residues. CDR1 is SGHDN, CDR2 FVKESK, per germline. The CDR3 protein is CASSQNRDSPLHF. Written as DNA, the CDR3 is TGTGCCAGCAGCCAGAACAGGGATTCACCCCTCCACTTT. The full variable domain, with the rest looked up from reference TRBV14 and TRBJ1-6, is EAGVTQFPSHSVIEKGQTVTLRCDPISGHDNLYWYRRVMGKEIKFLLHFVKESKQDESGMPNNRFLAERTGGTYSTLKVQPAELEDSGVYFCASSQNRDSPLHFGNGTRLTVT.

This chain uses TRBV27 with TRBJ2-3, with TRBD1 matching 9 bases. The CDR3 is 19 amino acids. The V gene's germline CDR1 is MNHEY and CDR2 SMNVEV (reference sequence). Trimming took 2 bases from V and 4 from J; bases not matched to a gene: 16. The CDR3 DNA reads TGTGCCAGCAGTTTAAGTTGGCGGCATGGGACAGGGTTTGCAGATACGCAGTATTTT. Residues: CASSLSWRHGTGFADTQYF.

The V call is TRBV6-1, the J call TRBJ1-4, with TRBD1 matching 9 bases. Germline V gene data show CDR1 as MNHNS and CDR2 as SASEGT. The CDR3 sequence is 13 residues long. Losses at the gene ends were 5 bases for V and 7 bases for J; bases not matched to a gene: 2. CDR3 bases: TGTGCCAGCAGTCGGGACAGGGCTGAAAAACTGTTTTTT. As protein: CASSRDRAEKLFF.

V gene TRBV5-6 combines with J gene TRBJ2-5; D might be TRBD1 (5 bases). Germline V CDR1 and CDR2: SGHDT, YYEEEE. With 4 bases removed from V and 4 bases from J, the gap between germline ends came to 11 bases. There are 13 residues in the CDR3. The CDR3 sequence is CASSPQVLETQYF. The CDR3 nucleotides read TGTGCCAGCAGCCCACAGGTTTTAGAGACCCAGTACTTC.

This clone is a singleton in its sample. The V call is TRBV9, the J call TRBJ2-5; D gene unclear. Per germline, CDR1 SGDLS and CDR2 YYNGEE. CDR3 length: 14 residues. V lost 0 bases, J lost 2 bases, and 8 bases lay in between. The CDR3 DNA reads TGTGCCAGCAGCGTAGGGGCACGACAAGAGACCCAGTACTTC. Its protein is CASSVGARQETQYF.

Here the CDR3 reads CASSSRSGGFDTEAFF. The CDR3 bases are TGTGCCAGCAGCTCTCGGTCAGGGGGTTTTGACACTGAAGCTTTCTTT. This sequence joins TRBV7-7 and TRBJ1-1; 7 bases agree with TRBD1. The V and J ends lost 4 bases and 3 bases, in that order; junction bases with no gene match: 11. This CDR3 is built from 16 residues. Looked up from germline, CDR1 is SSHAT and CDR2 is FNYEAQ (reference sequence).

J is TRBJ1-3 and V is TRBV29-1; 8 nucleotides line up with TRBD1. Germline-derived CDR1 and CDR2 are SQVTM and ANQGSEA. The V gene end was trimmed by 7 bases and the J gene end by 2 bases; junction bases not matched to a gene: 7. The CDR3 sequence is 14 residues long. The CDR3 DNA reads as TGCAGCGCTAGGGTGGACAGGGCTGGAAACACCATATATTTT. Encoded protein: CSARVDRAGNTIYF.

This rearrangement joins TRBV11-2 to TRBJ2-5; D ambiguous. CDR1 SGHAT and CDR2 FQNNGV come from the germline V gene. Trimming shortened V by 1 base and J by 5 bases, and 8 bases separated the two germline ends. The CDR3 sequence is 13 residues long. CDR3 in amino acids: CASSLVFGETQYF. CDR3 nucleotides: TGTGCCAGCAGCTTAGTCTTTGGCGAGACCCAGTACTTC.

The chain is built from TRBV6-1 and TRBJ2-4; D may be TRBD2 (6 bases). Trimming left V 6 bases short and J 0 bases short, with 12 bases between. CDR1 and CDR2 from the germline V gene are MNHNS and SASEGT. The CDR3 has 15 amino acids. The CDR3 reads CASRGGPLAKNIQYF. The CDR3 DNA is TGTGCCAGCAGGGGAGGACCACTAGCCAAAAACATTCAGTACTTC.

CDR3 in DNA: TGCGCCAGCAGCCAAGATGGGGGAGGAGGCAATGAGCAGTTCTTC. Translation: CASSQDGGGGNEQFF. The chain has TRBV4-3 and TRBJ2-1; D possibly corresponds to TRBD2 (6 bases). Per germline, CDR1 LGHNA and CDR2 YSLEER. The CDR3 covers 15 residues. Trimming removed 0 bases at V and 6 bases at J, with 12 bases between.

This clone was seen a single time. V and J are TRBV2 and TRBJ2-5; 7 nucleotides match TRBD1. Germline CDR1 is SNHLY and CDR2 is FYNNEI. The CDR3 totals 13 residues. V gave up 10 bases and J gave up 1 base; unmatched junction bases: 6. The CDR3 sequence is CATLRDSQETQYF. The CDR3 DNA sequence: TGTGCCACCCTCCGGGACAGCCAAGAGACCCAGTACTTC.

CDR3 region: CASSPPRQGDTQYF. DNA for the CDR3: TGTGCCAGCTCACCACCCCGACAGGGCGATACGCAGTATTTT. The rearrangement joins TRBV18 to TRBJ2-3; 7 bases align to TRBD1. Germline CDR1 is KGHSH and CDR2 is LQKENI. This CDR3 contains 14 residues. Trimming at V came to 0 bases and at J to 6 bases, leaving 3 bases not matched to a gene.

This clone was seen more than once but under ten times. This chain joins TRBV7-9 and TRBJ1-5; tentatively, D is TRBD1 (5 bases). CDR3 length equals 13 residues. Per the germline V gene, CDR1 is SEHNR and CDR2 is FQNEAQ (reference sequence). Trimming pared 1 base from V and 5 bases from J, leaving 6 bases between. CDR3 DNA sequence: TGTGCCAGCAGCTTAGAAGGGGATCAGCCCCAGCATTTT. Residues: CASSLEGDQPQHF.

The J gene is TRBJ2-1, the V gene TRBV29-1, with 9 nucleotides matching TRBD2. This CDR3 spans 13 amino acids. J lost 8 bases, V lost 5 bases, and 7 bases had no gene match. Germline V gives CDR1 SQVTM, CDR2 ANQGSEA. The CDR3 DNA sequence: TGCAGCGTTCGCGGGAGGGCCGCGGATGAGCAGTTCTTC. This sequence encodes CSVRGRAADEQFF.

This chain joins TRBV5-4 and TRBJ1-2, with 7 bases that match TRBD1. This CDR3 is 15 amino acids long. Germline V gene sequence: CDR1 SGHNT, CDR2 YYREEE (reference sequence). Losses at the gene ends were 4 bases for V and 4 bases for J; bases not matched to a gene: 10. The CDR3: CASSLDRVVSYGYTF. The CDR3 bases are TGTGCCAGCAGCCTCGACAGGGTCGTAAGCTATGGCTACACCTTC.

The chain employs TRBV5-6 and TRBJ1-1, with TRBD1 identical over 7 bases. After removal of 4 bases from V and 5 bases from J, the junction contained 8 bases not matched to a gene. This CDR3 region has 14 residues. Germline V gene sequence: CDR1 SGHDT, CDR2 YYEEEE. The DNA of the CDR3 is TGTGCCAGCAGCCCCAGGGGGATAAGGACTGAAGCTTTCTTT. Encoded protein: CASSPRGIRTEAFF.

In this sample, this clone turned up once. The rearrangement uses TRBV5-4 and TRBJ2-3, with a tentative D call TRBD2 (7 bases). Germline V gives CDR1 SGHNT, CDR2 YYREEE (reference sequence). The CDR3 consists of 15 residues. Trimming cost V 4 bases and J 1 base, with 13 bases left between them. This CDR3 is CASSGGGLGTDTQYF. The CDR3 region has the DNA TGTGCCAGCAGCGGCGGGGGCCTTGGCACAGATACGCAGTATTTT.

Only one count was recorded for this clone. The V gene is TRBV19, the J gene TRBJ1-5; D not resolved. In germline, CDR1 is LNHDA, CDR2 SQIVND (reference sequence). This CDR3 comprises 12 residues. Trimming took off 3 bases at V and 6 bases at J, with 6 bases between the two ends. As DNA, the CDR3 is TGTGCCAGTAGTATCCCCAGTCAGCCCCAGCATTTT. It translates to CASSIPSQPQHF.

The V gene is TRBV6-5, the J gene TRBJ1-5; D possibly corresponds to TRBD1 (6 bases). Germline V gene lookup returns CDR1 MNHEY and CDR2 SVGAGI. The germline V and J ends were trimmed by 6 bases and 0 bases, with 12 bases remaining between them. This CDR3 spans 15 amino acids. In DNA, the CDR3 is TGTGCCAGCAGCAACAGGGCGTTTAGCAATCAGCCCCAGCATTTT. This codes for CASSNRAFSNQPQHF.

The V call is TRBV7-9, the J call TRBJ2-1; possibly TRBD2 for D (6 bases). This CDR3 has 15 amino acids. CDR1 and CDR2 (germline): SEHNR, FQNEAQ (reference sequence). Trimming left V 3 bases short and J 4 bases short, with 13 bases between. The CDR3 bases are TGTGCCAGCAGCTTGGTTGAACGGGGGTACAATGAGCAGTTCTTC. Encoded protein: CASSLVERGYNEQFF.

This chain uses TRBV19 with TRBJ2-7; D not certain. V lost 3 bases and J lost 3, with 15 bases in between. CDR1 is LNHDA, CDR2 SQIVND, per germline (reference sequence). The CDR3 loop spans 15 amino acids. The CDR3 sequence: CASSMFLRSGYEQYF. In DNA, the CDR3 is TGTGCCAGTAGTATGTTCTTAAGGTCGGGCTACGAGCAGTACTTC.

The rearrangement uses TRBV5-1 and TRBJ2-1, with 8 bases aligning to TRBD1. The CDR3 length is 15 residues. V was pared by 4 bases and J by 0 bases, with 3 bases of the junction left unmatched. The germline CDR1 and CDR2 sequences are SGHRS and YFSETQ. This chain's CDR3 is CASSPGQGSYNEQFF. The CDR3 DNA reads TGCGCCAGCAGCCCAGGACAGGGCTCCTACAATGAGCAGTTCTTC.

The chain is built from TRBV4-3 and TRBJ1-1; the D gene is possibly TRBD1 (5 bases). The CDR3 covers 15 residues. Germline-derived CDR1 and CDR2 are LGHNA and YSLEER. The V end was cut by 5 bases, the J end by 4 bases, with 17 bases between. The chain's CDR3 is CASSSDLAGVTEAFF. DNA for the CDR3: TGCGCCAGCAGCTCAGACCTCGCGGGGGTCACTGAAGCTTTCTTT.

A note on this clone: Relative to the germline gene, one junction end is altered; a read error may explain this. The chain employs TRBV7-9 and TRBJ1-2; 9 positions match TRBD1. Germline V gene data show CDR1 as SEHNR and CDR2 as FQNEAQ (reference sequence). The CDR3 sequence is 17 residues long. The CDR3 DNA is TGTGCCAGCAGTTTAGGCCTACCGGGACAGGGAGAATATGGCTACACCTTC. It specifies CASSLGLPGQGEYGYTF.

The rearrangement uses TRBV19 and TRBJ1-5; unclear D gene. V was trimmed by 7 bases and J by 0 bases, leaving 10 bases between them. The CDR3 is made up of 14 amino acids. Germline values: CDR1 LNHDA, CDR2 SQIVND (reference sequence). CDR3 sequence (DNA): TGTGCCAGTACTACAGAGTATAGCAATCAGCCCCAGCATTTT. Encoded protein: CASTTEYSNQPQHF.

The chain has TRBV18 and TRBJ1-2; D gene unclear. Per germline, CDR1 KGHSH and CDR2 LQKENI. Trimming took 1 base from V and 2 from J, leaving 8 bases between them. The CDR3 length is 14 residues. This chain's CDR3 is CASSPLLSNYGYTF. Here the CDR3 DNA reads TGTGCCAGCTCACCACTCCTTTCCAACTATGGCTACACCTTC.

This rearrangement joins TRBV2 to TRBJ1-1; unclear D gene. V was pared by 5 bases and J by 1 base, with 11 bases between. The germline V gene has CDR1 SNHLY and CDR2 FYNNEI. The CDR3 loop spans 14 amino acids. In DNA form, the CDR3 reads TGTGCCAGCAGTACGGGGAGTTGGAACACTGAAGCTTTCTTT. It codes for CASSTGSWNTEAFF.

The chain has TRBV2 and TRBJ1-2, with 8 bases aligning to TRBD1. The V segment lost 1 base and the J segment 7 bases; nucleotides outside the gene matches: 8. Germline CDR1 SNHLY, CDR2 FYNNEI. This CDR3 is 15 amino acids long. The CDR3 reads CASSEERTGSGGYTF. The CDR3 DNA sequence: TGTGCCAGCAGTGAAGAAAGGACAGGGTCGGGTGGCTACACCTTC.